The present T cell receptor (beta chain) was sequenced within a study of T cells after posttransplantation cyclophosphamide (dated by TCRdb to 2016 to 2018). Context from the whole study: Using TRB sequencing, the study followed how the T cell repertoire reconstituted after myeloablative bone marrow transplantation in which posttransplantation cyclophosphamide served as GVHD prophylaxis. TRA and TRB clonality were tightly correlated in roughly ten samples, so subsequent TCR analyses focused on TRB only. Public TRB sequences were queried against a database of over 3,000 sequences associated with responses to pathogens, tumor antigens, self-antigens and alloantigens. Blood from every one of the approximately 33 PTCy patients who had 1-year posttransplant specimens underwent TRB sequencing. TRB sequencing was also done on up to 3 additional blood samples from 2 to 5.2 years after transplant in 3 patients, and on pretransplant blood from 4 patients. Samples from approximately 37 PTCy-treated patients, along with samples from about 16 of their related bone marrow donors, underwent antigen receptor sequencing.

The treatment or condition label here, explained by the study, means: high-dose cyclophosphamide on days +3 and +4 as single-agent GVHD prophylaxis. For conditioning, the PTCy patients got busulfan and fludarabine, then a related or unrelated marrow graft, followed by cyclophosphamide on days +3 and +4. PTCy-treated patients were drawn from a prospective multi-institutional clinical trial. Mononuclear cells from peripheral blood and bone marrow were separated by Ficoll-Hypaque density centrifugation and then cryopreserved. FACS on a FACSAria II was used to sort CD4+ and CD8+ T cells, including the naive and memory subsets. Broad study findings and their caveats: Across a few dozen patients, TRB clonality was highly associated with recipient CMV seropositivity and CMV reactivation, and diversity in PTCy patients was similar to diversity in CNI/methotrexate controls. The TRB repertoires of T cells infiltrating skin or the GI tract showed only limited overlap with the TRB repertoires found in blood. Donor-recipient similarity was low at 1-2 months but rose over the first year, and later blood repertoires were often dominated by donor CD8+ memory clones.

The trim is 4 bases for V and 9 bases for J, with a gap of 13 bases between the germline ends. CDR1 and CDR2 are drawn from the germline V gene: MNHEY, SVGAGI. Counted from cysteine to phenylalanine, this CDR3 has 13 amino acids. Just CDR3 DNA is preserved here, 39 bases in frame from base 1. TRB sequencing was run on genomic DNA with either the immunoSEQ assay at survey resolution or the hsTCRB kit. The study's processing was this. The immunoSEQ software was used for initial read processing, and the LymphoSeq R package was used for repertoire analyses. Clonality was computed as 1 minus normalized Shannon entropy; Gini coefficient was also calculated for each TRB dataset. To infer phenotypes in unsorted samples, TRB sequences from sorted subsets of the recipient or donor were mapped onto the unsorted samples of the same recipient. TCRdb took over this immuneACCESS table, retaining in-frame rearrangements with V and J assigned. Such tables are incomplete; in checked studies, under half of the missing clones stem from an unresolved V gene, and the remainder is unexplained. The V and J calls and clone size were taken over from that table, and D and trimming were inferred from the DNA. Present in this sample are about 15,000 clones, almost 95% of which were seen just once. Of the sample, about 0.55% falls within the top ten clones.

About this clone: Its recognized antigen is unknown. No per-base quality is available; no much larger clone lies one base away.

This sequence was found in a male patient in his sixties or seventies who received an allogeneic stem cell transplant from a related donor and was CMV-positive. Donor T cells from the graft may be present among the T cells after a transplant. The chain is made from TRBV6-5 and TRBJ1-5, and perhaps TRBD1 as D gene, on 5 matching bases. Sequencing used CD4+ T cells sorted from blood, obtained after allogeneic stem cell transplant with posttransplant cyclophosphamide. The nucleotides read TGTGCCAGCAGTTTAACAGGCTCGCGGCCCCAGCATTTT. It translates as CASSLTGSRPQHF.